This T cell receptor beta chain was recovered during a study of T cells in Graves' hyperthyroidism and ophthalmopathy (dated by TCRdb to between 2019 and 2020). Context from the whole study: Peripheral blood samples were taken at initial diagnosis, before any treatment was given. A discovery cohort of approximately 97 patients, approximately 45 with Graves' ophthalmopathy and approximately 57 with stable Graves' hyperthyroidism, was used to find distinguishing TCR V-J signatures. Whether ophthalmopathy could be predicted prospectively was tested in an independent validation cohort made up of 18 to 20 hyperthyroidism patients plus 17 patients who later progressed to ophthalmopathy. The 90 to 100 discovery patients were randomly divided into training and test sets at a 7:3 ratio. Thyroid tissue and blood T-cell repertoires from six or seven Graves' hyperthyroidism patients were also compared in the study. After sampling, hyperthyroidism patients received methimazole starting at 30 mg daily, and ophthalmopathy patients received high-dose intravenous methylprednisolone. According to the paper, TCR Vbeta CDR3 sequencing was carried out on about 140 peripheral blood samples, which came from more than 40 ophthalmopathy, around 74 hyperthyroidism and roughly 17 progressor patients. General findings and caveats noted by the study authors: During validation, the model predicted progression to ophthalmopathy a median of around six months ahead of onset, with around 71% sensitivity and almost 75% specificity. No statistical method was used to fix the sample size in advance, and group allocation was not hidden from the investigators. Blood samples also contained most of the expanded thyroid clonotypes (frequency above 0.001), which suggests that blood repertoires may reflect thyroid immune responses. In cross-validation, a model built on a 13 V-J signature told ophthalmopathy apart from stable hyperthyroidism with approximately 90% sensitivity and about 81% specificity, and in testing the same model reached 80%/75%.

The TCR beta CDR3 regions were amplified from RNA transcripts. A first-round RT-PCR of the TCR CDR3 used the HTBI primer set with the Qiagen OneStep RT-PCR kit. The libraries were constructed in a second round of multiplex PCR and then size-selected and purified. The libraries were sequenced on an Illumina HiSeq2000 using paired-end 100 bp reads. Processing in the source paper ran as follows. Raw data were processed with SOAPnuke, discarding reads with adapters, uncalled bases, mean Phred below 15, or no exact constant-primer or identifier match. High-quality paired reads were merged with COPE v1.2.5, and unique nucleotide sequences were defined as clonotypes. MiTCR v1.1 was used to align clonotypes to the IMGT TRBV, TRBD and TRBJ reference segments. Only V-J combinations with frequency above 0.0001, covering about 99% of repertoires, were analysed. The TCS score was defined as F50 (clonal expansion) divided by E x V (chaos), with BLOSUM62-based TCRdist calculated between CDR3 peptides within each V-J. Welch's t-statistics and random forest reduced around 520 V-J features to some 14, which were used in a naive Bayes classifier (R e1071). TCRdb took the public reads, trimmed them with fastp at Q25, ran MiXCR for clone calling and kept in-frame beta chains. Rows are combined by CDR3 protein, so each entry shows the most common genes and DNA. The V and J calls here are based on TCRdb, not the publication. Counted in this sample were around 620,000 distinct CDR3 sequences; about 14% of them appeared once. Roughly 7% of the sample lies in the top ten.

In the ophthalmopathy patients, disease was moderately to severely active, with a Clinical Activity Score of 3 or more, a NOSPECS grade of 4 or more, and a duration of less than 3 months. The study excluded patients with uncontrolled infections, other autoimmune diseases, pregnancy or lactation. Diagnoses were established on the basis of clinical symptoms, serum thyroxine and TRAb, thyroid ultrasound, and orbital computed tomography. PBMCs were separated from approximately 10 ml of fresh peripheral blood using Ficoll-Paque density gradient centrifugation. Total RNA was extracted using Trizol reagent, and RNA quality was assessed on an Agilent 2100 Bioanalyzer. About this clonotype: Its recognized antigen is unknown. Qualities for individual bases were not recorded, and no much larger clone is one base off.

The receptor comes from a woman aged 18 to 35 with Graves' ophthalmopathy. Input material: blood.

The encoded CDR3 is CASSSNPTLGGYTF. The DNA reads as follows: TGCGCCAGCAGCTCTAATCCCACCCTGGGAGGCTACACCTTC. The chain is encoded by TRBV5-1 joined to TRBJ1-2; the D gene cannot be named for sure. CDR3 length: 14 amino acids, cysteine to phenylalanine. Of all the DNA, just the CDR3 is kept, 42 bases in frame from base 1. V and J are truncated by 3 bases and 8 bases respectively, leaving an intervening sequence of 17 bases. CDR1 and CDR2, per the germline V gene, are SGHRS and YFSETQ.